The 30 T cell receptor beta chains below all came from one sample that was sequenced in a study of T-cell reconstitution after alpha-beta-depleted transplantation in children listed by TCRdb under 2016. The library was made by PCR. Sequencing took place on an Illumina HiSeq 2500. TCR libraries were prepared with molecular barcoding, using unique molecular identifiers to normalize TCRbeta repertoire quantification. Using fastp at Q25 and MiXCR, TCRdb reprocessed the public reads and kept productive beta chains. Rows with one shared CDR3 protein collapse into an entry with the most common genes and DNA. The sample table shows 500,000 to 600,000 distinct CDR3 sequences, and around a third are seen once. Under 3% of the sample goes to the ten largest clones. Sequencing used PBMCs from the stem cell graft donor, obtained from the stem cell graft. The source of these receptors is a human donor who donated a stem cell graft to a child with aplastic anemia.

Points on this clonotype: Without the conserved terminal phenylalanine or tryptophan, this CDR3 likely stems from a read error. This chain uses TRBV5-1 with TRBJ2-1; 8 nucleotides line up with TRBD1. Unmatched junction bases numbered 7, after V lost 0 bases and J lost 8 bases. CDR3 length equals 15 residues. CDR1 and CDR2 from the germline V gene are SGHRS and YFSETQ. The CDR3 spells CASSLGRGTGDEQFL. CDR3 bases: TGCGCCAGCAGCTTGGGACGCGGGACAGGCGATGAGCAGTTCTTG.

The rearrangement links TRBV11-2 to TRBJ2-1; TRBD2 matches at 11 bases. Germline V gene data show CDR1 as SGHAT and CDR2 as FQNNGV. The CDR3 consists of 18 residues. V lost 3 bases to trimming and J lost 3 bases; unmatched junction nucleotides: 10. CDR3 coding DNA: TGTGCCAGCAGCTTCGTGGGACTAGCGGAGGGGTTCTACAATGAGCAGTTCTTC. Its protein is CASSFVGLAEGFYNEQFF.

The chain is built from TRBV18 and TRBJ1-1; TRBD1 matches at 7 bases. Germline CDR1 reads KGHSH; CDR2 reads LQKENI. V shed 3 bases and J 1 base; nucleotides not matched to a gene: 14. This CDR3 region has 18 residues. The CDR3 DNA sequence: TGTGCCAGCTCACCCTATGGGCAGGGGGGTTATTCGAACACTGAAGCTTTCTTT. Encoded protein: CASSPYGQGGYSNTEAFF. Together with reference TRBV18 and TRBJ1-1, the CDR3 gives the full variable domain: NAGVMQNPRHLVRRRGQEARLRCSPMKGHSHVYWYRQLPEEGLKFMVYLQKENIIDESGMPKERFSAEFPKEGPSILRIQQVVRGDSAAYFCASSPYGQGGYSNTEAFFGQGTRLTVV.

This clonotype was seen more than once but under ten times. V is TRBV12-3 or TRBV12-4 and J is TRBJ1-2; the D is unclear. The V and J ends lost 6 bases and 7 bases respectively, with 18 bases between them. The CDR3 length is 14 residues. This CDR3 is CASRLTDSRVGYTF. CDR3 DNA sequence: TGTGCCAGCAGATTGACGGACTCGCGTGTTGGCTACACCTTC.

The sample holds a few counts of this clonotype. The chain carries TRBV29-1 and TRBJ2-2; possible D gene TRBD1, 5 bases. In germline, CDR1 is SQVTM, CDR2 ANQGSEA. Trimming stripped 3 bases from V and 4 bases from J, with 12 bases between. The CDR3 covers 14 residues. CDR3 region: CSVETQGTTGELFF. In DNA, the CDR3 is TGCAGCGTTGAGACGCAGGGTACCACCGGGGAGCTGTTTTTT.

The chain has TRBV20-1 and TRBJ2-7, with D possibly matching TRBD2 (5 bases). From germline, CDR1 is DFQATT and CDR2 SNEGSKA (reference sequence). V was shortened by 0 bases and J by 5 bases, with 14 bases between the two germline ends. This CDR3 comprises 14 residues. DNA of the CDR3: TGCAGTGCTAGAGATATACGGGGTGCCAACGAGCAGTACTTC. It yields the protein CSARDIRGANEQYF.

This clonotype was seen only a few times. The chain combines TRBV9 with TRBJ2-1; the match to TRBD2 covers 7 bases. The ends lost 2 bases at V and 0 bases at J; junction bases unmatched: 8. This CDR3 has 17 residues. In germline, CDR1 is SGDLS, CDR2 YYNGEE. CDR3 sequence: CASSVSLADISYNEQFF. As DNA, the CDR3 is TGTGCCAGCAGCGTGTCGCTAGCGGACATCTCCTACAATGAGCAGTTCTTC.

The chain links TRBV10-3 to TRBJ2-1, with TRBD1 matching 11 bases. This CDR3 has 15 amino acids. Looked up from germline, CDR1 is ENHRY and CDR2 is SYGVKD. Trimming removed 5 bases from V and 5 bases from J; junction bases left unmatched: 5. Written as DNA, the CDR3 is TGTGCCATCAGTCCGGGACAGGGGGGAAACAATGAGCAGTTCTTC. Translating gives CAISPGQGGNNEQFF.

The chain joins TRBV29-1 to TRBJ1-1; 8 bases align to TRBD1. Germline values: CDR1 SQVTM, CDR2 ANQGSEA. This CDR3 has 12 amino acids. CDR3 region: CRAGQVNTEAFF. Here the CDR3 DNA reads TGCAGAGCGGGACAGGTGAACACTGAAGCTTTCTTT. The full variable domain, in which reference TRBV29-1 and TRBJ1-1 provide the parts outside the CDR3, is SAVISQKPSRDICQRGTSLTIQCQVDSQVTMMFWYRQQPGQSLTLIATANQGSEATYESGFVIDKFPISRPNLTFSTLTVSNMSPEDSSIYLCRAGQVNTEAFFGQGTRLTVV.

The V gene is TRBV5-5, the J gene TRBJ2-3; 7 bases are a match to TRBD2. Per the germline V gene, CDR1 is SGHKS and CDR2 is YYEKEE (reference sequence). CDR3 length: 15 residues. The V segment lost 0 bases and the J segment 5 bases; nucleotides outside the gene matches: 6. The CDR3 nucleotides are TGTGCCAGCAGCTTGGAGGGGAGGGCAGTAGATACGCAGTATTTT. It yields the protein CASSLEGRAVDTQYF.

The V call is TRBV4-3, the J call TRBJ2-1, with D perhaps TRBD1 (6 bases). Deletions cut 0 bases from V and 5 bases from J, with 8 bases between. Germline CDR1 and CDR2: LGHNA and YSLEER. The CDR3 is 14 residues long. The CDR3 nucleotides are TGCGCCAGCAGCCAAGATCAGGGGAACAATGAGCAGTTCTTC. Translating it yields CASSQDQGNNEQFF.

This clonotype was recorded a few times. The chain couples TRBV24-1 to TRBJ1-1, with 7 bases fitting TRBD1. Trimming cost V 4 bases and J 11 bases; bases outside gene matches: 12. The CDR3 covers 14 residues. Germline loops: CDR1 KGHDR, CDR2 SFDVKD. The chain's CDR3 is CATSERDRRWGAFF. The CDR3 DNA is TGTGCCACCAGTGAACGGGACAGACGCTGGGGGGCTTTCTTT.

The genes are TRBV6-5 and TRBJ2-7; 11 bases are shared with TRBD2. The germline V gene encodes CDR1 MNHEY and CDR2 SVGAGI. This CDR3 is built from 16 residues. V was clipped by 3 bases and J by 2 bases; unmatched bases: 6. CDR3 sequence (DNA): TGTGCCAGCAGTTATTTTAGCGGGAGGGTTCCCTACGAGCAGTACTTC. This gives the protein CASSYFSGRVPYEQYF.

The V and J genes are TRBV7-2 and TRBJ1-1, with TRBD1 matching over 8 bases. From germline, CDR1 is SGHTA and CDR2 FQGNSA. This CDR3 comprises 14 residues. V gave up 5 bases and J gave up 10 bases; unmatched junction bases: 12. CDR3 loop: CASSPQGAARGAFF. Here the CDR3 DNA reads TGTGCCAGCAGCCCGCAGGGGGCAGCCAGGGGAGCTTTCTTT.

This clonotype was detected a few times. The chain joins TRBV7-4 to TRBJ2-7; 10 nucleotides agree with TRBD2. The germline V gene has CDR1 SGHVT and CDR2 SQSDAQ. V gave up 9 bases and J gave up 2 bases; unmatched junction bases: 4. This CDR3 is 13 amino acids long. The CDR3 DNA reads as TGTGCCAGGGGGACTAGCGCTGCCTACGAGCAGTACTTC. As protein: CARGTSAAYEQYF.

CDR3 residues: CSALQGSTGELFF. The DNA of the CDR3 is TGCAGTGCCCTACAGGGTTCCACCGGGGAGCTGTTTTTT. The chain couples TRBV20-1 to TRBJ2-2, with a possible D match to TRBD1 (6 bases). With 6 bases removed from V and 4 bases from J, the gap between germline ends came to 12 bases. The CDR3 extends over 13 amino acids. Germline CDR1 reads DFQATT; CDR2 reads SNEGSKA (reference sequence).

The chain couples TRBV20-1 to TRBJ2-3, with 10 bases fitting TRBD2. V shed 6 bases, J shed 6 bases, and the junction held 12 bases outside the gene matches. CDR1 DFQATT and CDR2 SNEGSKA come from the germline V gene (reference sequence). The CDR3 runs 15 residues. CDR3: CSARATSGIADTQYF. CDR3 nucleotide sequence: TGCAGTGCCCGAGCTACTAGCGGGATCGCTGATACGCAGTATTTT.

The chain recombines TRBV7-2 with TRBJ1-5, with D unresolved. The CDR3 has 15 residues. CDR1 is SGHTA, CDR2 FQGNSA, per germline. Trimming removed 1 base from V and 3 bases from J, with 10 bases in between. The CDR3 loop reads CASSLDGRFNQPQHF. CDR3 DNA: TGTGCCAGCAGCTTAGATGGCCGCTTCAATCAGCCCCAGCATTTT. Variable domain in full (rest from reference TRBV7-2 and TRBJ1-5): GAGVSQSPSNKVTEKGKDVELRCDPISGHTALYWYRQSLGQGLEFLIYFQGNSAPDKSGLPSDRFSAERTGGSVSTLTIQRTQQEDSAVYLCASSLDGRFNQPQHFGDGTRLSIL.

This clonotype was found a few times. The genes are TRBV7-2 and TRBJ2-1, with D possibly called TRBD1 or TRBD2 (6 bases each). Germline V lookup: CDR1 SGHTA, CDR2 FQGNSA. The V and J ends lost 7 bases and 7 bases respectively, with 20 bases between them. The CDR3 covers 15 residues. The CDR3 loop reads CASIRGGSKKNEQFF. The DNA for the CDR3 is TGTGCCAGCATCCGAGGGGGGAGCAAAAAGAATGAGCAGTTCTTC.

The chain couples TRBV7-2 to TRBJ2-1; 12 bases line up with TRBD2. The junction had 8 bases not matched to a gene; V was cut back by 2 bases and J by 9 bases. This CDR3 has 16 residues. Germline assignment: CDR1 SGHTA and CDR2 FQGNSA. CDR3: CASSLILAGGPGEQFF. The CDR3, as DNA: TGTGCCAGCAGCTTAATTCTAGCGGGAGGGCCGGGTGAGCAGTTCTTC.

This rearrangement joins TRBV11-2 to TRBJ2-2; 13 bases fit TRBD2. CDR1 and CDR2 from the germline V gene are SGHAT and FQNNGV. This CDR3 comprises 18 residues. V shed 3 bases, J shed 0 bases, and the junction held 4 bases outside the gene matches. CDR3 sequence (DNA): TGTGCCAGCAGCTTCGGGGGACTAGCGGGGACGAACACCGGGGAGCTGTTTTTT. This codes for CASSFGGLAGTNTGELFF.

CDR3 sequence: CASSSIIAGGPLEQYF. The CDR3 DNA sequence: TGTGCCAGCAGTTCTATAATAGCGGGAGGGCCTTTGGAGCAGTACTTC. V usage is TRBV12-3 or TRBV12-4 and J usage is TRBJ2-7, with 11 bases aligning to TRBD2. The CDR3 has 16 amino acids. Trimming at V came to 4 bases and at J to 7 bases, leaving 12 bases not matched to a gene.

The V gene is TRBV5-1, the J gene TRBJ1-4, with 8 bases lining up with TRBD1. The CDR3 is made up of 15 amino acids. V was pared by 3 bases and J by 2 bases, with 3 bases of the junction left unmatched. Per the germline V gene, CDR1 is SGHRS and CDR2 is YFSETQ. CDR3 region: CASSSTGATNEKLFF. DNA for the CDR3: TGCGCCAGCAGCTCGACAGGGGCGACTAATGAAAAACTGTTTTTT.

This clonotype was found a few times. V gene TRBV6-5 combines with J gene TRBJ2-7, with unresolved D. V was trimmed by 6 bases and J by 2 bases, leaving 8 bases between them. CDR3 size: 12 residues. Germline V gene lookup returns CDR1 MNHEY and CDR2 SVGAGI. In nucleotides, the CDR3 is TGTGCCAGCAGATCCACGACCTACGAGCAGTACTTC. Its protein is CASRSTTYEQYF.

This clonotype came up once. The J gene is TRBJ1-1, the V gene TRBV30, with TRBD1 matching over 8 bases. CDR3 size: 16 residues. Trimming at V came to 0 bases and at J to 5 bases, leaving 11 bases not matched to a gene. Germline loops: CDR1 GTSNPN, CDR2 SVGIG (reference sequence). CDR3 loop: CAWSVSRTGLGTEAFF. The DNA for the CDR3 is TGTGCCTGGAGTGTATCCCGGACAGGGCTTGGGACTGAAGCTTTCTTT.

This clonotype was observed a handful of times. The chain uses TRBV20-1 and TRBJ2-7; 9 nucleotides agree with TRBD2. The CDR3 runs 14 residues. The J segment lost 7 bases and the V segment lost 4 bases, leaving 11 bases of the junction unmatched. Per the germline V gene, CDR1 is DFQATT and CDR2 is SNEGSKA (reference sequence). The CDR3 DNA follows: TGCAGTGCTAAAGAATTAGCGGGAGCGTATGAGCAGTACTTC. Translation gives CSAKELAGAYEQYF.

This rearrangement joins TRBV20-1 to TRBJ2-1; possible D gene TRBD2, 5 bases. The germline V gene encodes CDR1 DFQATT and CDR2 SNEGSKA (reference sequence). The CDR3 contains 16 residues. Between the trimmed V and J ends, which lost 0 bases and 7 bases, there was a span of 19 bases. CDR3 coding DNA: TGCAGTGCTAGAGATCCCACTAGAGCTCAAATAAATGAGCAGTTCTTC. This gives the protein CSARDPTRAQINEQFF.

This clonotype occurred a few times. The chain carries TRBV5-1 and TRBJ2-4; TRBD2 aligns across 8 bases. The CDR3 extends over 15 amino acids. Germline trimming cut 0 bases from V and 7 bases from J; bases unmatched to any gene: 6. The germline V gene has CDR1 SGHRS and CDR2 YFSETQ. The CDR3 region has the DNA TGCGCCAGCAGCTTGGAGACGTCGGGAGGGAACATTCAGTACTTC. Its protein is CASSLETSGGNIQYF.

The table lists this clonotype with a few counts. This chain connects TRBV20-1 to TRBJ1-4, with D perhaps matching TRBD1 (6 bases). Germline CDR1 DFQATT, CDR2 SNEGSKA (reference sequence). Trimming left V 3 bases short and J 6 bases short, with 14 bases between. The CDR3 consists of 14 residues. CDR3 sequence (DNA): TGCAGTGCTAGCGGACAGCTCGGTGATGAAAAACTGTTTTTT. Residues: CSASGQLGDEKLFF.

This clonotype has just a few counts. The chain carries TRBV12-3 or TRBV12-4 and TRBJ2-5; unclear D gene. The ends were cut back, 1 base at V and 2 bases at J, with 8 bases in the middle. The length of the CDR3 is 14 residues. CDR3 DNA sequence: TGTGCCAGCAGTTTAGTGGGGTCTCAAGAGACCCAGTACTTC. Its translation is CASSLVGSQETQYF.